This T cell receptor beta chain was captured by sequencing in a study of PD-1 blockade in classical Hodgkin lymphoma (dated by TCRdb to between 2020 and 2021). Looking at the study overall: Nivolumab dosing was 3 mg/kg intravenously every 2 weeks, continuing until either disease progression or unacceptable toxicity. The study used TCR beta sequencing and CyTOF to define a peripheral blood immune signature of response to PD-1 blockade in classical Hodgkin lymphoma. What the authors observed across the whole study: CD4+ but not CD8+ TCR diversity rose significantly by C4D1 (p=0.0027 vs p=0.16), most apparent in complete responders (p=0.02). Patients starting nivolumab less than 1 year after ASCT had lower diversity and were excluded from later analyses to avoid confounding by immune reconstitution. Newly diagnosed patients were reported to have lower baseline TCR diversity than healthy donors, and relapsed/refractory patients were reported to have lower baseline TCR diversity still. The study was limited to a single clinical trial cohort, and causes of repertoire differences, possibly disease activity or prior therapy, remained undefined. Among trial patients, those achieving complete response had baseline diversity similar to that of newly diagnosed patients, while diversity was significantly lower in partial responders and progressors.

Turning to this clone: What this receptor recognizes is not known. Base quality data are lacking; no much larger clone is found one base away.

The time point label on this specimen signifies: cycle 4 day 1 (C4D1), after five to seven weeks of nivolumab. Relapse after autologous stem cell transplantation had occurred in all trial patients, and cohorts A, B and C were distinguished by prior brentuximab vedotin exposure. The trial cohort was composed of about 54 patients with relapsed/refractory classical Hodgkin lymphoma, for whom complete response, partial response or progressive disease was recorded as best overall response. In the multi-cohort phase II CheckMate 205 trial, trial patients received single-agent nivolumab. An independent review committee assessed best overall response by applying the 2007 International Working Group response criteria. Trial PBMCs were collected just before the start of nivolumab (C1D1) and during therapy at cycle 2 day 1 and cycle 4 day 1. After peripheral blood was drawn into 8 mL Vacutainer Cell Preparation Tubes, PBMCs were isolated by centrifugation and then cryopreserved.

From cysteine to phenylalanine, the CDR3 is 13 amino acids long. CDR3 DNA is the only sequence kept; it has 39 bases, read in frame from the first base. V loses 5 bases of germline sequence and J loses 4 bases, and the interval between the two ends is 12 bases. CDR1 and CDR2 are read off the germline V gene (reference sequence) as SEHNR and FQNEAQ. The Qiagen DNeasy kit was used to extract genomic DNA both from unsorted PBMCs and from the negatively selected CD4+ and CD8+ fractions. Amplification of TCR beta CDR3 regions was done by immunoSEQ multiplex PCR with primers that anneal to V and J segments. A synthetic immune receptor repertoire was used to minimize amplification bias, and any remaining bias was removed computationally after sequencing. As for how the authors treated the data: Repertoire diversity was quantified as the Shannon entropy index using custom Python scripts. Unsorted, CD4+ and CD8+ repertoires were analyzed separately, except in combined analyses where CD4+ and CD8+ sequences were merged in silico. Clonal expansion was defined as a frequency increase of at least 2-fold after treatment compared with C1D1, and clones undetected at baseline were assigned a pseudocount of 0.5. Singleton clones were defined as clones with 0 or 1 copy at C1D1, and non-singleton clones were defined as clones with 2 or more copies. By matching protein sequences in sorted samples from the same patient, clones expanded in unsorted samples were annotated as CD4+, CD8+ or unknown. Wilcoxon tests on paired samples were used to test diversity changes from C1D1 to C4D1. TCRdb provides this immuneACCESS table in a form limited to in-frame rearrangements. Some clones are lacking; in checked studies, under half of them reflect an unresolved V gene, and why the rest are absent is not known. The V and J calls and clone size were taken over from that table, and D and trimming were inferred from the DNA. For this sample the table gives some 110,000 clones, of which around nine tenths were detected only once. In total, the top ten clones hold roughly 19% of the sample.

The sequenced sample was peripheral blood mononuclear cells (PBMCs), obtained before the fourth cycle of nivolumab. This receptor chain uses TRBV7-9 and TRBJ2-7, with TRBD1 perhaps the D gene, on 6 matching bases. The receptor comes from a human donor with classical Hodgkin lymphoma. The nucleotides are TGTGCCAGCAGCCCGAACCAGGGGTACGAGCAGTACTTC. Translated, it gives CASSPNQGYEQYF.